The sample holds many counts of the clone carrying this TCR beta chain. Its antigen is still unknown. The data stem from a study of Graves' ophthalmopathy and Graves' hyperthyroidism. Study-wide results and caveats: Among thyroid clonotypes expanded above 0.001 frequency, most also appeared in blood.

RNA transcripts were the template, and TCR beta CDR3 regions were amplified from them. First-round RT-PCR with HTBI primers preceded a second-round multiplex PCR. TCRdb analysed the multiplex PCR reads with MiXCR anew, one entry per CDR3 protein. This sample has around 400,000 distinct CDR3 sequences, with 18% found just once. V was clipped by 7 bases and J by 6 bases, with 16 bases between them. Germline assignment: CDR1 LNHNV and CDR2 YYDKDF (reference sequence). The CDR3 runs 15 residues. The sequenced material came from peripheral blood. This sequence was found in a woman aged 18-30 years with Graves' ophthalmopathy. The chain carries TRBV15 and TRBJ1-6; tentative D call: TRBD1 (6 bases). The CDR3 coding sequence is TGTGCCACCATGGGACAAGGGGACATTAATTCACCCCTCCACTTT. Protein: CATMGQGDINSPLHF. Complete variable domain (other parts from reference TRBV15 and TRBJ1-6): DAMVIQNPRYQVTQFGKPVTLSCSQTLNHNVMYWYQQKSSQAPKLLFHYYDKDFNNEADTPDNFQSRRPNTSFCFLDIRSPGLGDTAMYLCATMGQGDINSPLHFGNGTRLTVT.